The following is a TCR beta chain sequence with its context. Its antigen is still unknown. The sample holds no much larger clone one base away, and base qualities are not on file. Library preparation used the immunoSEQ multiplex PCR assay. A mixture of 60 forward primers for TCR Vbeta segments and 13 reverse primers for TCR Jbeta segments was used in the multiplex PCR. The CDR3 region of rearranged TCR beta genes was amplified from genomic DNA by a multiplex PCR assay. The amplified TCR beta libraries were sequenced on the Illumina HiSeq System as 87-base-pair reads. Regarding the original processing steps: A later analysis counted around 72 million unique TCR beta chains across the 670 or so repertoires, and some 11 million of these chains were shared by at least two donors. Raw reads were error-corrected and collapsed into unique sequences with a nearest-neighbor algorithm that merged closely related sequences to remove PCR and sequencing errors. To assign V, D and J gene segments, CDR3 sequences were aligned to IMGT reference sequences. For a sequence to be retained, a match of at least six nucleotides to both a V gene segment and a J gene segment was required. Rearrangements were called productive when the CDR3 lacked stop codons and stayed in frame with V and J; all others were non-productive. CDR3 was defined according to IMGT convention as the region running from the second conserved V-encoded cysteine to the conserved J-encoded phenylalanine. The earlier analysis of roughly 590 of the donors excluded any sequence lacking an unambiguous match to a single V gene segment. An earlier analysis of about 590 of the donors classified V segments as functional when productive rearrangements were above 56.7% and as segregating when the standard deviation between donors was above 5%. A statistical classification framework was developed to diagnose cytomegalovirus status using the catalog of TCR beta chain sequences. A later analysis assigned V and J genes by comparing TCR nucleotide sequences with IMGT/GENE-DB human TR gene sequences. The TCRdist pipeline was used in a later analysis to assign CDR3 sequences and most-parsimonious VDJ recombination scenarios. In a later analysis, each TCR beta chain was defined by its CDR3 amino acid sequence together with its V-gene family, and reads without a unique V-gene family were excluded. To address suspected cross-contamination and a sequencing artifact, a later analysis removed around 600 highly shared, low-generation-probability nucleotide sequences. For each public chain, a later analysis derived a clonal expansion index from normalized ranks of inferred template counts within each repertoire. A later analysis computed generation probabilities with a VDJ recombination model fitted to out-of-frame rearrangements, and checked the results against IGoR. In a later analysis, TCR-TCR, TCR-HLA and TCR-CMV co-occurrence was scored with hypergeometric tests, and a repertoire-size bias correction was applied to TCR pairs. A later analysis estimated false discovery rates by permuting HLA or CMV assignments 20 times. In a later analysis, co-occurring TCRs were grouped with DBSCAN, and TCRdist sequence similarity was added when clustering was performed within HLA-allele-positive subsets. Co-occurrence clustering excluded repertoires with fewer than 30,000 or more than 120,000 public chains, plus five with anomalous nucleotide sharing. Entries here come from immuneACCESS through TCRdb and include only in-frame sequences with V and J called. Some clones fail to appear in such tables; in the studies checked, an unresolved V gene covers under half of the shortfall, and the cause of the remainder is unknown. V, J and clone size were drawn from that table, and D and trimming were deduced from the DNA. This sample lists approximately 140,000 clones; 70% to 90% were detected once. 1.5% to 2% of the sample rests with the top ten.

Trimming at the junction amounts to 5 bases on V and 6 bases on J, and the germline ends lie 16 bases apart. Sequences SGHTA (CDR1) and FQGNSA (CDR2) are obtained from the germline V gene. Reading from cysteine to phenylalanine, the CDR3 counts 14 amino acids. The retained sequence is limited to the CDR3, 42 bases, with the frame set at the first base. The entry originates in a study of cytomegalovirus exposure and HLA in healthy donors (dated by TCRdb to about 2017). For the study in its entirety: An earlier analysis of around 600 of the donors reported 250 to 300 Gb of sequence data and some 120 million unique TCR beta sequences from roughly 180 million T cells. The genetic ancestry cluster associated with self-reported Caucasian donors included over 65% of the roughly 410 genotyped donors. In addition to the first cohort of about 650 subjects, a separate validation cohort of 130 or so different subjects was used. Roughly 5 DR-DQ haplotypes were handled as single units for association and clustering because linkage in the cohort was strong. Rather than drawing on any new phenotypic data, the later analysis identified candidate immune exposures from TCR beta sequences and the way those sequences occurred across donors. Every discovery cohort repertoire had been produced on one sequencing platform. In a later genetic analysis, genome-wide SNP genotypes for about three fifths of the roughly 670 donors were used, and that subset was treated as a discovery cohort. The study used immunosequencing to profile the T cell repertoires of 670 or so subjects and linked those repertoires to cytomegalovirus serostatus. An early release covering over 500 HLA-typed donors comprised about 290 gigabases of sequencing data and 85 million or so unique TCR sequences. HLA typing included class I and class II loci at four-digit resolution. The number of donors typed differed by locus, with roughly 620-630 for A, B, C, DRB1 and DQB1, around 500 for DQA1, over 600 for DPA1, and around 460 for DPB1. Among 300 to 500 genotyped donors of the cohort, an average of around 250,000 unique TCR beta nucleotide sequences was sequenced per donor, of which roughly 17% were non-productive. To predict cytomegalovirus infection status, the study brought together high-throughput TCR immunosequencing, statistical association of individual TCRs with disease status, and machine learning. The study aimed to test whether cataloging public T cell receptors could reveal signatures of past pathogen exposure. A later analysis re-examined previously published TCR beta repertoires from roughly 720 donors and added high-resolution HLA genotyping to investigate patterns of TCR occurrence. To decide whether each TCR beta V gene segment behaved as functional or pseudogenic, an earlier analysis of some 570 of the donors relied on high-throughput TCR beta sequencing. Alongside the repertoire data, information on donor age, sex, ethnicity and CMV serostatus was compiled. Overall study outcomes, separate from this receptor: A further reported finding was that TCR beta sequences accurately predicted the HLA-A and HLA-B alleles for most subjects in the first cohort. HLA typing was unavailable for some donors at each locus, so association tests used only the typed subset. According to a later analysis, most CMV-associated TCR beta chains appeared to be HLA-restricted, and the HLA associations seemed to be driven largely by CMV exposure. Cytomegalovirus status was reported to be diagnosed by the classifier with high specificity and sensitivity in both the original and validation cohorts. Because the 87-base-pair reads could not distinguish some IMGT-functional V segments, including TRBV6-2 and TRBV6-3, those segments were excluded. The study gave a list of under 200 TCR beta chains associated with cytomegalovirus. Several of the top co-occurrence clusters appeared to be linked to parvovirus B19, influenza, CMV and Epstein-Barr virus, according to a later analysis. Three of the identified cytomegalovirus-associated TCR beta chains were confirmed in vitro to be specific for cytomegalovirus antigens. Compared with equally common non-associated chains, HLA-associated TCR beta chains in a later analysis were more clonally expanded and had lower generation probabilities. The presence/absence analyses assumed that sequencing depth was roughly uniform across donors, and that assumption may not be true. When HLA alleles, especially DR and DQ, strongly co-occurred, TCR associations were difficult to assign to individual alleles. In a later genetic analysis, a missense DCLRE1C variant was associated with V-gene and J-gene trimming of TCR beta chains, and the association was replicated in an independent cohort. The earlier analysis of some 540 of the donors excluded 15 to 20 rarely observed V segments, including chromosome 9 orphons, because counts were too low. It was suggested by the authors that the approach could potentially be generalized to other disease states and immunological phenotypes. According to a later analysis, TCR association rates differed among HLA loci, with DRB1 alleles showing the most associated TCRs and HLA-C alleles showing the fewest. Immune exposure information for the cohort was limited to CMV serostatus. In a later analysis, about 17,000 TCR beta sequences were associated with specific HLA alleles at a false discovery rate of 0.05. In this cohort, only TCR beta chains were sequenced, and detectable features were limited by the absence of alpha or paired-chain data. Correlated functional status among segregating V segments might reflect linkage disequilibrium, but an unknown experimental factor could not be ruled out. In a later genetic analysis, fewer N-insertions in productive TCRs were reported among donors in an Asian-associated ancestry cluster than the approximately 710-donor mean. An earlier analysis of 450 to 750 of the donors showed that most TCR beta V segments appeared in productive rearrangements either about 87% or about 30% of the time, which broadly matched IMGT annotations. Most TCR sequences were seen in very few donors, while some public TCRs were found in many individuals. A cluster of highly shared sequence variants was judged likely to be a technical artifact of the sequencing pipeline.

In total, approximately 610 healthy bone marrow donors made up the cohort. All cohort members were sampled while nominally healthy, although unrecorded immune exposures were likely present. The donor tested CMV seronegative and was one of the 352 seronegative cohort members. Every donor gave a peripheral blood sample, and the peripheral blood mononuclear cells from that sample were used for TCR beta sequencing. Genomic DNA was extracted from the blood cell samples with the Qiagen DNeasy Blood Extraction Kit. Sequencing was carried out using PBMCs. The receptor chain draws on TRBV7-2 and TRBJ1-1, with TRBD1 tentatively as D gene (5 bases match). The TCR originated in a boy younger than 18 in good health and CMV-seronegative. The CDR3 protein sequence reads: CASSISRGGAEAFF. The bases are TGTGCCAGCAGCATATCCCGGGGGGGGGCTGAAGCTTTCTTT.